These 6 T cell receptor beta chains came from one sample sequenced in a study of blood T cell repertoires in COVID-19. Generated by immunoSEQ multiplex PCR, the TCRdb table keeps only in-frame clones and is missing some. The table records around 270,000 clones, around nine tenths of them present only once. Sequencing was performed on peripheral blood. The receptors originated from a woman in her sixties with COVID-19, enrolled during active disease.

The rearrangement links TRBV7-9 to TRBJ2-7, with 9 bases that match TRBD1. The germline gives CDR1 SEHNR, CDR2 FQNEAQ (reference sequence). CDR3 length: 14 residues. V trimming: 3 bases; J trimming: 3 bases; junction bases outside the gene matches: 3. CDR3 DNA: TGTGCCAGCAGCTTGGGACAGGGCATCTACGAGCAGTACTTC. Its protein product is CASSLGQGIYEQYF. The full variable domain, rest sourced from reference TRBV7-9 and TRBJ2-7, is DTGVSQNPRHKITKRGQNVTFRCDPISEHNRLYWYRQTLGQGPEFLTYFQNEAQLEKSRLLSDRFSAERPKGSFSTLEIQRTEQGDSAMYLCASSLGQGIYEQYFGPGTRLTVT.

V usage is TRBV5-1 and J usage is TRBJ2-7; D possibly corresponds to TRBD2 (5 bases). The germline V gene encodes CDR1 SGHRS and CDR2 YFSETQ. The CDR3 is made up of 13 amino acids. V was cut by 9 bases and J by 2 bases, with 15 bases left in between. The CDR3 loop reads CATRASTAYEQYF. The CDR3 region has the DNA TGCGCCACCCGCGCTAGCACCGCCTACGAGCAGTACTTC.

This rearrangement joins TRBV7-2 to TRBJ2-7, with 7 nucleotides matching TRBD1. V shed 0 bases and J 0 bases; nucleotides not matched to a gene: 8. In germline, CDR1 is SGHTA, CDR2 FQGNSA. CDR3 length equals 17 residues. CDR3 DNA sequence: TGTGCCAGCAGCTTAGCCCAACAGGGGTTTGGCTCCTACGAGCAGTACTTC. Its protein product is CASSLAQQGFGSYEQYF.

This clone was detected a few times. The chain is built from TRBV6-5 and TRBJ2-7; TRBD2 aligns across 11 bases. CDR1 and CDR2 from the germline V gene are MNHEY and SVGAGI. The CDR3 totals 15 residues. Trimming at V came to 5 bases and at J to 4 bases, leaving 7 bases not matched to a gene. The CDR3 DNA sequence: TGTGCCAGCAGTCCTACATGGACTAGCGGGTACGAGCAGTACTTC. The encoded protein is CASSPTWTSGYEQYF.

The CDR3: CASSSPGRAEAFF. CDR3 DNA sequence: TGTGCCAGCAGCTCCCCTGGCAGGGCTGAAGCTTTCTTT. This rearrangement joins TRBV7-3 to TRBJ1-1, with D perhaps matching TRBD1 (5 bases). Germline V gene data show CDR1 as SGHTA and CDR2 as FQGTGA. The CDR3 covers 13 residues. Trimming cost V 4 bases and J 6 bases, with 12 bases left between them. Looking up the rest from reference TRBV7-3 and TRBJ1-1 gives the full variable domain: GAGVSQTPSNKVTEKGKYVELRCDPISGHTALYWYRQSLGQGPEFLIYFQGTGAADDSGLPNDRFFAVRPEGSVSTLKIQRTERGDSAVYLCASSSPGRAEAFFGQGTRLTVV.

This clone was seen more than once but under ten times. This chain links TRBV6-2 or TRBV6-3 with TRBJ1-2; 11 positions agree with TRBD1. This CDR3 is 14 amino acids long. Germline CDR1 reads MNHEY; CDR2 reads SVGEGT. The J segment lost 5 bases and the V segment lost 5 bases, leaving 4 bases of the junction unmatched. As DNA, the CDR3 is TGTGCCAGCAGTCGGACAGGGGGCGCATATGGCTACACCTTC. It specifies CASSRTGGAYGYTF.